This T cell receptor (beta chain) is from a study of blood T cell repertoires in COVID-19. Produced via immunoSEQ multiplex PCR; TCRdb's table is partial and in-frame only. The sample includes about 170,000 clones, about nine tenths of them seen just once. The CDR3 runs 12 residues. In germline, CDR1 is MNHEY, CDR2 SVGAGI. V was trimmed by 6 bases and J by 7 bases, leaving 9 bases between them. Patients from Seattle were sampled longitudinally, starting during active infection. The clonotype was recovered from a man aged 18 to 35 with COVID-19, enrolled during active disease. The chain employs TRBV6-5 and TRBJ2-2; D may be TRBD1 (5 bases). The material sequenced was peripheral blood. CDR3 region: CASSLRDGELFF. The CDR3 DNA follows: TGTGCCAGCAGCCTCAGGGACGGGGAGCTGTTTTTT.